Detailed here is one TCR beta chain. These data belong to a study of lymphopenia after photon versus proton radiotherapy. TCRdb keeps only in-frame clones here, not all; method: immunoSEQ multiplex PCR. The data hold about 25,000 clones, with about nine tenths observed a single time. This clonotype originated in a man aged 50-59 years with gastric cancer. The specimen was peripheral blood, collected from a patient treated with photon-based radiotherapy.

CDR3 in DNA: TGTGCCAGCAGCTTAAGTACAGGAAACAATGAGCAGTTCTTC. It is translated as CASSLSTGNNEQFF. The rearrangement uses TRBV7-9 and TRBJ2-1; a possible D gene is TRBD1 (5 bases). The germline V gene encodes CDR1 SEHNR and CDR2 FQNEAQ (reference sequence). Trimming removed 2 bases from V and 5 bases from J, with 10 bases in between. The CDR3 sequence is 14 residues long.